The clone carrying this T cell receptor beta chain was observed a few times. What it binds is unknown. Data came from immunoSEQ multiplex PCR; TCRdb stores just in-frame clones and leaves some out. The table has around 30,000 clones, more than 70% seen once; the top ten hold 3% to 4%. The data are from a study of PD-1 blockade in mismatch repair-deficient tumors. At the level of the study: Patients had approximately 13 mismatch repair-deficient cancer types and were previously treated and progressing. Study results and limitations: Tumor-resident clones, often undetectable pretreatment in blood, expanded then contracted after pembrolizumab.

PCR or immunohistochemistry showed mismatch repair deficiency in every enrolled patient. TCR sequencing covered a few patients who responded to pembrolizumab. Per the germline V gene, CDR1 is SNHLY and CDR2 is FYNNEI. V dropped 8 bases and J dropped 6 bases, with 7 bases sitting between them. CDR3 length: 11 residues. V gene TRBV2 combines with J gene TRBJ2-2; the D is unclear. This TCR was sampled from an adult with mismatch repair-deficient cancer. This specimen consisted of PBMCs, obtained roughly 6 weeks after starting pembrolizumab. The CDR3 loop reads CASGRPGELFF. CDR3 DNA sequence: TGTGCCAGCGGGCGTCCCGGGGAGCTGTTTTTT. The full variable domain, in which reference TRBV2 and TRBJ2-2 provide the parts outside the CDR3, is EPEVTQTPSHQVTQMGQEVILRCVPISNHLYFYWYRQILGQKVEFLVSFYNNEISEKSEIFDDQFSVERPDGSNFTLKIRSTKLEDSAMYFCASGRPGELFFGEGSRLTVL.